The 20 T cell receptor beta chains below all came from one sample that was sequenced in a study of STAT5B mutations in CD4+ large granular lymphocyte leukemia. Sequenced by immunoSEQ multiplex PCR; TCRdb stores in-frame clones only, minus some. Of around 31,000 clones in the sample, roughly 70% were seen once. Material for sequencing was CD4+ T cells from blood buffy coats. Source of these receptors: a human donor in good health.

The sample holds one count of this clone. The chain employs TRBV5-1 and TRBJ2-2; 9 nucleotides line up with TRBD1. Germline trimming cut 2 bases from V and 5 bases from J; bases unmatched to any gene: 7. In germline, CDR1 is SGHRS, CDR2 YFSETQ. The CDR3 consists of 16 residues. The CDR3 protein is CASSLSGTGRTGELFF. Written as DNA, the CDR3 is TGCGCCAGCAGCTTATCCGGGACAGGGAGGACCGGGGAGCTGTTTTTT.

The CDR3 region has the DNA TGTGCCAGCAGCTTAGCGCGCGGGCGGGGCACAGATACGCAGTATTTT. Translated: CASSLARGRGTDTQYF. This chain joins TRBV7-2 and TRBJ2-3; D may be TRBD2 (5 bases). The V end lost 0 bases, the J end lost 1 base, and 11 bases lay between the germline ends. The CDR3 consists of 16 residues. Germline values: CDR1 SGHTA, CDR2 FQGNSA. Complete variable domain (other parts from reference TRBV7-2 and TRBJ2-3): GAGVSQSPSNKVTEKGKDVELRCDPISGHTALYWYRQSLGQGLEFLIYFQGNSAPDKSGLPSDRFSAERTGGSVSTLTIQRTQQEDSAVYLCASSLARGRGTDTQYFGPGTRLTVL.

V gene TRBV7-8 combines with J gene TRBJ1-6; tentatively, D is TRBD1 (5 bases). The CDR3 consists of 13 residues. V was pared by 1 base and J by 13 bases, with 11 bases between. CDR1 is SGHVS and CDR2 is FQNEAQ in the germline V gene. CDR3 in amino acids: CASSLGVGDPLHF. The DNA of the CDR3 is TGTGCCAGCAGCTTAGGAGTAGGGGATCCCCTCCACTTT.

J is TRBJ2-7 and V is TRBV6-5; D remains unclear. The length of the CDR3 is 13 residues. With 2 bases removed from V and 5 bases from J, the gap between germline ends came to 10 bases. CDR1 is MNHEY and CDR2 is SVGAGI in the germline V gene. CDR3 in amino acids: CASSYTPHHEQYF. The CDR3 nucleotides read TGTGCCAGCAGTTACACCCCTCACCACGAGCAGTACTTC.

The V and J genes are TRBV11-2 and TRBJ1-1; no firm D call. The germline V gene encodes CDR1 SGHAT and CDR2 FQNNGV. V lost 5 bases and J 8 bases, leaving 9 bases between the germline ends. The CDR3 sequence is 11 residues long. CDR3 loop: CASSPPGEAFF. The CDR3 DNA sequence: TGTGCCAGCAGCCCGCCCGGGGAAGCTTTCTTT.

The chain carries TRBV18 and TRBJ1-6, with D possibly being TRBD1 (5 bases). Between the trimmed V and J ends, which lost 2 bases and 9 bases, there was a span of 17 bases. The V gene's germline CDR1 is KGHSH and CDR2 LQKENI. The CDR3 spans 16 residues. CDR3 nucleotides: TGTGCCAGCTCACCAGATCTCCAGGGTAGGGCTTCACCCCTCCACTTT. Protein: CASSPDLQGRASPLHF.

The J gene is TRBJ2-3, the V gene TRBV6-5; perhaps TRBD2 as D (5 bases). CDR3 length: 15 amino acids. V dropped 2 bases and J dropped 4 bases, with 13 bases sitting between them. Germline lookup yields CDR1 MNHEY and CDR2 SVGAGI. The CDR3 sequence is CASSYGPSLPDTQYF. The CDR3 DNA is TGTGCCAGCAGTTACGGGCCTAGCCTCCCAGATACGCAGTATTTT.

This clone appeared a single time. This chain links TRBV18 with TRBJ1-1; 10 bases map to TRBD1. The V gene's germline CDR1 is KGHSH and CDR2 LQKENI. The CDR3 consists of 16 residues. The V segment lost 1 base and the J segment 1 base; nucleotides outside the gene matches: 3. The CDR3 DNA follows: TGTGCCAGCTCACCACGAGGGGACAGGGGGAACACTGAAGCTTTCTTT. It yields the protein CASSPRGDRGNTEAFF. Using reference TRBV18 and TRBJ1-1 for the parts outside the CDR3, the full variable domain is NAGVMQNPRHLVRRRGQEARLRCSPMKGHSHVYWYRQLPEEGLKFMVYLQKENIIDESGMPKERFSAEFPKEGPSILRIQQVVRGDSAAYFCASSPRGDRGNTEAFFGQGTRLTVV.

The CDR3, as DNA: TGCGCCAGCAGCCAAGTATCTGGCTGGGGGACCGGGGAGCTGTTTTTT. Translated: CASSQVSGWGTGELFF. The chain combines TRBV4-1 with TRBJ2-2, with D perhaps given as TRBD1 or TRBD2 (5 bases each). The CDR3 covers 16 residues. V lost 1 base and J lost 5, with 14 bases in between. Per germline, CDR1 MGHRA and CDR2 YSYEKL.

This clone was detected a few times. The J gene is TRBJ2-5, the V gene TRBV10-1; 10 bases fit TRBD2. The V gene end was trimmed by 0 bases and the J gene end by 5 bases; junction bases not matched to a gene: 6. Germline assignment: CDR1 WNHNN and CDR2 SYGVQD (reference sequence). CDR3 length: 16 residues. CDR3 DNA: TGCGCCAGCAGTGAGTCGATAGCGGGGGGTACGGAGACCCAGTACTTC. This gives the protein CASSESIAGGTETQYF.

This rearrangement joins TRBV25-1 to TRBJ2-1; D remains ambiguous. Germline V gene data show CDR1 as MGHDK and CDR2 as SYGVNS. The CDR3 sequence is 12 residues long. Trimming left V 4 bases short and J 6 bases short, with 7 bases between. This CDR3 reads CASSGTFNEQFF. CDR3 nucleotide sequence: TGTGCCAGCAGTGGGACCTTCAATGAGCAGTTCTTC.

The rearrangement links TRBV7-2 to TRBJ2-1; no reliable D call. The CDR3 sequence is 16 residues long. Per the germline V gene, CDR1 is SGHTA and CDR2 is FQGNSA. The V end lost 1 base, the J end lost 4 bases, and 14 bases lay between the germline ends. DNA for the CDR3: TGTGCCAGCAGCTTAGTAAGGGTACCCTCTTACAATGAGCAGTTCTTC. This codes for CASSLVRVPSYNEQFF.

This clone was seen once. The chain couples TRBV4-3 to TRBJ1-2; possible D gene TRBD1, 6 bases. The CDR3 contains 14 residues. V was clipped by 2 bases and J by 1 base, with 8 bases between them. The V gene's germline CDR1 is LGHNA and CDR2 YSLEER. The CDR3 reads CASSQTQGNYGYTF. The CDR3 bases are TGCGCCAGCAGCCAAACACAGGGTAACTATGGCTACACCTTC.

This clone was seen once. The CDR3 region is CAWGGRGDSPLHF. The DNA for the CDR3 is TGTGCCTGGGGAGGGAGGGGGGACTCACCCCTCCACTTT. The chain recombines TRBV30 with TRBJ1-6; tentative D call: TRBD1 (6 bases). The germline V and J ends were trimmed by 5 bases and 10 bases, with 15 bases remaining between them. The CDR3 is made up of 13 amino acids. CDR1 is GTSNPN, CDR2 SVGIG, per germline (reference sequence).

A few counts support this clone. J is TRBJ2-1 and V is TRBV2, with TRBD1 identical over 8 bases. J gave up 8 bases and V 4 bases, and 7 bases lay outside the gene matches. The CDR3 spans 14 residues. Germline V gene data show CDR1 as SNHLY and CDR2 as FYNNEI. The CDR3 spells CASSGRTGWYEQFF. CDR3 nucleotides: TGTGCCAGCAGTGGTAGGACAGGGTGGTATGAGCAGTTCTTC.

The CDR3, as DNA: TGTGCCAGCAGCGACCTCCGAGGCAGGCCGGTAGTCTATGGCTACACCTTC. Its translation: CASSDLRGRPVVYGYTF. The V gene is TRBV7-2, the J gene TRBJ1-2; D call uncertain. The V end was cut by 5 bases, the J end by 4 bases, with 23 bases between. The CDR3 is made up of 17 amino acids. The germline CDR1 and CDR2 sequences are SGHTA and FQGNSA.

The J gene is TRBJ2-4, the V gene TRBV6-5; 9 nucleotides line up with TRBD1. Trimming cost V 6 bases and J 1 base; bases outside gene matches: 4. The germline CDR1 and CDR2 sequences are MNHEY and SVGAGI. The CDR3 runs to 15 residues. The CDR3 DNA is TGTGCCAGCAGACAGGGGGCGACGGCCAAAAACATTCAGTACTTC. It yields the protein CASRQGATAKNIQYF.

The chain employs TRBV30 and TRBJ1-2; D perhaps matches TRBD1 (5 bases). Trimming stripped 3 bases from V and 8 bases from J, with 16 bases between. Germline V lookup: CDR1 GTSNPN, CDR2 SVGIG (reference sequence). This CDR3 spans 13 amino acids. The CDR3 reads CAWSPGPTEGYTF. CDR3 coding DNA: TGTGCCTGGAGCCCAGGGCCGACTGAGGGCTACACCTTC.

This rearrangement joins TRBV27 to TRBJ1-2; the D is unclear. The CDR3 has 12 amino acids. V dropped 4 bases and J dropped 2 bases, with 5 bases sitting between them. In germline, CDR1 is MNHEY, CDR2 SMNVEV (reference sequence). This CDR3 reads CASSSTNYGYTF. CDR3 nucleotide sequence: TGTGCCAGCAGTTCCACAAACTATGGCTACACCTTC.

The chain recombines TRBV30 with TRBJ1-2; D gene unclear. The CDR3 is made up of 14 amino acids. CDR1 GTSNPN and CDR2 SVGIG come from the germline V gene (reference sequence). V was trimmed by 0 bases and J by 0 bases, leaving 8 bases between them. CDR3 in DNA: TGTGCCTGGAGTGTAATTTCCGCTAACTATGGCTACACCTTC. Its translation: CAWSVISANYGYTF.